This T cell receptor (beta chain) is drawn from a study of T cells in Graves' hyperthyroidism and ophthalmopathy. CDR1 and CDR2 from the germline V gene are LGHNA and YNFKEQ. V was pared by 3 bases and J by 2 bases, with 3 bases of the junction left unmatched. The CDR3 is 14 amino acids. General study points: Blood also carried most thyroid clonotypes expanded above 0.001. Researchers report that a 13 V-J model separated ophthalmopathy from stable hyperthyroidism.

There are a few counts of this clonotype. Antigen: not known. A Clinical Activity Score of at least 3, a NOSPECS grade of at least 4 and a duration under 3 months were recorded in the ophthalmopathy patients. Exclusions: uncontrolled infection, other autoimmune disease, pregnancy, lactation. RNA transcripts provided the source from which TCR beta CDR3 regions were amplified. First-round RT-PCR of the TCR CDR3 relied on the HTBI primer set. TCRdb reanalysed the multiplex PCR reads using MiXCR and keeps one entry per CDR3 protein. The table records about half a million distinct CDR3 sequences, approximately 25% of them present only once.

V and J are TRBV4-2 and TRBJ1-2, with 7 bases aligning to TRBD1. This clonotype was sampled from a woman aged 30 to 39 with Graves' ophthalmopathy. The sequenced sample consisted of blood. DNA for the CDR3: TGTGCCAGCAGCCAGGAACAGGGGAACTATGGCTACACCTTC. This gives the protein CASSQEQGNYGYTF.